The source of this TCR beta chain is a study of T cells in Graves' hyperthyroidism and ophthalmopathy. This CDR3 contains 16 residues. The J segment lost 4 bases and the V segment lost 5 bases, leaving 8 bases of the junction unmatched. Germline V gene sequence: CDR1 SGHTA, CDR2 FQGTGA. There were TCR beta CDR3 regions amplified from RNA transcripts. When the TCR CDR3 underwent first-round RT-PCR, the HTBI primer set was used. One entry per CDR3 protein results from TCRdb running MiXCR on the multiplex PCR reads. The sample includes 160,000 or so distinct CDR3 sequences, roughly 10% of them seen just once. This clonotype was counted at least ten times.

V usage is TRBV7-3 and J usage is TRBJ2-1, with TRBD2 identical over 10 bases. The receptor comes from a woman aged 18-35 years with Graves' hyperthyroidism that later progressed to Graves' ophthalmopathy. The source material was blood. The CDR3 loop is CASSPRLAGSYNEQFF. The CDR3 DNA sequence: TGTGCCAGCAGCCCCAGACTAGCGGGTTCGTACAATGAGCAGTTCTTC.